A selection of T cell receptor beta chains follows, all from one sample in a study of blood T cell repertoires in COVID-19. The method was immunoSEQ multiplex PCR; TCRdb's version includes in-frame clones alone and lacks a portion of them. This sample carries fewer than 40,000 clones, approximately 91% of them seen once, and the ten largest clones take 25%. The sample comprised peripheral blood. The receptor set was obtained from a woman older than 75 with active or convalescent COVID-19. Both conserved end residues are part of each CDR3. The D gene is left open where the match is weak. Size tells how often a clone was seen (once, few, many) or the class of an expanded clone, and some rows leave it out.

TRBJ1-5	-	TRBV7-2	14	-	CASSPGGGNQPQHF
TRBJ2-5	-	TRBV5-6	13	TRBD2	CASSRGLAETQYF
TRBJ1-5	-	TRBV30	13	-	CAWSLQGSQPQHF
TRBJ1-5	-	TRBV5-1	14	TRBD1	CASSPRQGDQPQHF
TRBJ1-5	-	TRBV27	16	TRBD1	CASSRQGGPANQPQHF
TRBJ2-2	-	TRBV5-1	16	TRBD2	CASSPGLAALLGELFF
TRBJ1-2	once	TRBV5-1	14	TRBD1	CASSSGQGYYGYTF
TRBJ2-5	-	TRBV9	15	TRBD2	CASSVVSGGQETQYF
TRBJ1-2	-	TRBV19	15	TRBD1	CASSIRGQLKYGYTF
TRBJ2-1	medium-sized	TRBV14	18	TRBD1	CASSQDRRTGKTYNEQFF
TRBJ2-7	-	TRBV6-2/TRBV6-3	15	-	CASSHPGLGLYEQYF
TRBJ1-5	-	TRBV19	14	-	CASSTGYGGQPQHF
TRBJ1-6	once	TRBV6-5	15	TRBD1	CASSYRGQGSSPLHF
TRBJ1-1	-	TRBV18	14	-	CASSRQGIGTEAFF
TRBJ2-1	-	TRBV5-1	15	-	CASSLERKPDSEQFF
TRBJ1-4	-	TRBV7-2	14	TRBD1	CASSLDRGVKKLFF
TRBJ1-1	-	TRBV2	12	-	CASTQGNTEAFF
TRBJ1-4	-	TRBV27	14	TRBD1	CASSRGQGQEKLFF
TRBJ1-1	-	TRBV28	12	TRBD1	CASLTGVTEAFF
TRBJ2-1	-	TRBV5-1	14	TRBD2	CASSLAGLVNEQFF
TRBJ1-5	-	TRBV19	18	-	CASSIGWRQGNVNQPQHF
TRBJ1-6	-	TRBV7-9	15	-	CASSFRQGDNSPLHF